One and the same sample provided the 2 T cell receptor beta chains below, sequenced in a study of blood T cell repertoires in COVID-19. TCRdb's table, derived via immunoSEQ multiplex PCR, lists solely in-frame clones and lacks some. The table has over 85,000 clones, roughly 92% seen once; the top ten hold 1.5% to 2.5%. The sample comprised peripheral blood. The receptors derive from a woman aged 50 to 60 with COVID-19, enrolled during active disease.

The chain recombines TRBV6-6 with TRBJ1-1, with 9 bases lining up with TRBD1. V shed 5 bases, J shed 10 bases, and the junction held 2 bases outside the gene matches. The V gene's germline CDR1 is MNHNY and CDR2 SVGAGI (reference sequence). This CDR3 has 11 residues. This chain's CDR3 is CASSPDRGAFF. CDR3 DNA sequence: TGTGCCAGCAGTCCGGACAGGGGAGCTTTCTTT.

The chain employs TRBV6-5 and TRBJ2-7; perhaps TRBD1 as D (6 bases). The germline V and J ends were trimmed by 8 bases and 0 bases, with 14 bases remaining between them. The CDR3 has 14 amino acids. Germline lookup yields CDR1 MNHEY and CDR2 SVGAGI. The CDR3: CASENRAVSYEQYF. The DNA for the CDR3 is TGTGCCAGCGAAAACAGGGCCGTCTCCTACGAGCAGTACTTC.